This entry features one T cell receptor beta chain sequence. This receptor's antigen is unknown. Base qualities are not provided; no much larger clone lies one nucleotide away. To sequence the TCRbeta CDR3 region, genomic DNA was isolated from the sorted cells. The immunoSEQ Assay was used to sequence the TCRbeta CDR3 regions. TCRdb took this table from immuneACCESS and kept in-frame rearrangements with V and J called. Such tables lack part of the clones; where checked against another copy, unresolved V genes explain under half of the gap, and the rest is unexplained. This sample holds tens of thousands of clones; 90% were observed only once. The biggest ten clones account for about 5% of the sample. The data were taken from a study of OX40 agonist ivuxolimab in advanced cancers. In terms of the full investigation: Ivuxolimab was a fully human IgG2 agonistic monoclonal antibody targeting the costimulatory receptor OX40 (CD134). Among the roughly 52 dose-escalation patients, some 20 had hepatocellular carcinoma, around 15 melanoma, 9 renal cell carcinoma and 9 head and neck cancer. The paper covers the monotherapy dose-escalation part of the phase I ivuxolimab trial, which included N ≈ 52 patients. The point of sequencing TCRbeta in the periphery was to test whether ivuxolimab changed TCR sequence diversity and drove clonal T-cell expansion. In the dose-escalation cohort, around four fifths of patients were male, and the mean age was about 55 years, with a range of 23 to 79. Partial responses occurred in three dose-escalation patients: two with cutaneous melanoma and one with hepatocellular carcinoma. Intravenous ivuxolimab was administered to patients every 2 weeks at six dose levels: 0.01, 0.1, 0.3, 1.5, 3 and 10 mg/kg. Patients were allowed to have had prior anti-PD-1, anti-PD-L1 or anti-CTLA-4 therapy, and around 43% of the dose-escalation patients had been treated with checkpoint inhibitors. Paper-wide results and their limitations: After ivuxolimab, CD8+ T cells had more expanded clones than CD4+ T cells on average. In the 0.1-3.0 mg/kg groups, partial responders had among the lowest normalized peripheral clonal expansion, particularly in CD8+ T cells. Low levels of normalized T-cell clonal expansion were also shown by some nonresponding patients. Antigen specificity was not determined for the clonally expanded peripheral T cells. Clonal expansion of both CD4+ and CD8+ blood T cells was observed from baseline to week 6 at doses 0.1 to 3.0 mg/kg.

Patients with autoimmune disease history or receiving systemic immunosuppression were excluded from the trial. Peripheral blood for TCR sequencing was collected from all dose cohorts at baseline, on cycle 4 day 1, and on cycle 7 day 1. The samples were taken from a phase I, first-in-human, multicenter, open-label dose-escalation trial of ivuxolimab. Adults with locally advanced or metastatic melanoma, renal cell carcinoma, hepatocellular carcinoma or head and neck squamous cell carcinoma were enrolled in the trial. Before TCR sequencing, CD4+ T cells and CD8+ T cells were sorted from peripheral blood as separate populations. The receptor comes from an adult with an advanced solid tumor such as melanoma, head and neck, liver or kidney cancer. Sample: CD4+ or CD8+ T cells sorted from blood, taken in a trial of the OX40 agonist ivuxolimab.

The DNA sequence is TGCGCCAGCAGCTCAAAACCAGGCGGTAACTATGGCTACACCTTC. It codes for CASSSKPGGNYGYTF. The receptor chain draws on TRBV5-1 and TRBJ1-2; the D gene remains uncertain. Via the germline V gene, CDR1 is SGHRS and CDR2 YFSETQ. Reading from cysteine to phenylalanine, the CDR3 counts 15 amino acids. CDR3 DNA is the only sequence kept; it has 45 bases, read in frame from the first base. Cut back by 3 bases and 1 base, the V and J ends lie 13 bases apart.